This entry features one T cell receptor (beta chain) sequence. CDR3 length equals 14 residues. Germline V gene data show CDR1 as SGHTA and CDR2 as FQGNSA. Trimming pared 2 bases from V and 5 bases from J, leaving 9 bases between. These data originate in a study of blood T cell repertoires in COVID-19. Study details: PBMCs, B-cell-depleted T cells, or T cells were the source of the cDNA or gDNA that made up the material.

Profiling relied on immunoSEQ multiplex PCR, and the TCRdb table lists in-frame clones only, not all of them. In the table there are roughly 250,000 clones, approximately 92% of which are singletons. Two negative PCRs, clearance, or symptom resolution characterized the recovered Cohort 3 donors. The sequenced sample consisted of PBMCs or T cells enriched from blood (not recorded which). The sequence was collected from a woman aged 18-29 years who had recovered from COVID-19. The genes are TRBV7-2 and TRBJ2-2, with D possibly TRBD2 on 5 matching bases. CDR3 DNA sequence: TGTGCCAGCAGCTTACTCGGGGTTACCGGGGAGCTGTTTTTT. It translates to CASSLLGVTGELFF. Using reference TRBV7-2 and TRBJ2-2 for the parts outside the CDR3, the full variable domain is GAGVSQSPSNKVTEKGKDVELRCDPISGHTALYWYRQSLGQGLEFLIYFQGNSAPDKSGLPSDRFSAERTGGSVSTLTIQRTQQEDSAVYLCASSLLGVTGELFFGEGSRLTVL.